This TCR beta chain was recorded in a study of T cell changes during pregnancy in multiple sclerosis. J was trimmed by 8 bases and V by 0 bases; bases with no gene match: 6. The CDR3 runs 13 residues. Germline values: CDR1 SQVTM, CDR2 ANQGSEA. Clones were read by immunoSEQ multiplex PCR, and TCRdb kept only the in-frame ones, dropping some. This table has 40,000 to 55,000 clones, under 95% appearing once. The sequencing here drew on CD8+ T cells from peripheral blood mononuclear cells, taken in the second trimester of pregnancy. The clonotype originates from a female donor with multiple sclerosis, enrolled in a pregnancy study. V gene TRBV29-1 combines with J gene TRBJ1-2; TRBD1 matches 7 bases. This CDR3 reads CSVEDGQALGYTF. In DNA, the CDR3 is TGCAGCGTTGAAGATGGACAGGCTTTGGGCTACACCTTC.